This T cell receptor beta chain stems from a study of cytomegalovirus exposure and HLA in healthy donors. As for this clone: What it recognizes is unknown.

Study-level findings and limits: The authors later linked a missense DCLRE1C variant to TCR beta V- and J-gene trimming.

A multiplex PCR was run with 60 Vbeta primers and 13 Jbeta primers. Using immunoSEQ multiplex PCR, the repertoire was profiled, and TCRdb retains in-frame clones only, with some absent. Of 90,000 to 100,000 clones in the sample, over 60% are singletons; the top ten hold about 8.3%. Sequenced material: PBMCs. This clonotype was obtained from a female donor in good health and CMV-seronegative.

The CDR3 nucleotides read TGTGCCTGGAGTCCAGGGTTTCAGCCCCAGCATTTT. This codes for CAWSPGFQPQHF. The chain recombines TRBV30 with TRBJ1-5, with D possibly matching TRBD1 (5 bases). This CDR3 is 12 amino acids long. Deletions cut 2 bases from V and 6 bases from J, with 8 bases between. CDR1 is GTSNPN, CDR2 SVGIG, per germline (reference sequence).